These 7 T cell receptor beta chains were sequenced from one sample in a study of T-cell reconstitution after alpha-beta-depleted transplantation in children. Molecular barcoding with unique molecular identifiers was used for the TCRbeta library. TCRdb itself ran the PCR reads through MiXCR, one entry per CDR3 protein. The table has some 600,000 distinct CDR3 sequences, 10% to 15% seen once. The source material was PBMCs, mostly from graft donor cells, sampled 360 days after TCRalphabeta/CD19-depleted stem cell transplant. These TCRs come from a male patient between 10 and 17 years old who had a stem cell transplant for acute myeloid leukemia, so the T cells may come from the graft donor.

In DNA, the CDR3 is TGTGCCAGCAGTTACTCTGGACGGACCTACATTTCAACCTACGAGCAGTACTTC. Translation gives CASSYSGRTYISTYEQYF. The chain links TRBV6-5 to TRBJ2-7; D uncertain. The CDR3 has 18 residues. Germline CDR1 MNHEY, CDR2 SVGAGI. V gave up 0 bases and J gave up 2 bases, with 20 bases separating them.

This clonotype showed up just a few times. This sequence joins TRBV28 and TRBJ1-1; 7 bases align to TRBD1. The junction had 11 bases not matched to a gene; V was cut back by 1 base and J by 0 bases. The CDR3 loop spans 18 amino acids. Germline V gene sequence: CDR1 MDHEN, CDR2 SYDVKM. Here the CDR3 reads CASSLLLQAGTVNTEAFF. CDR3 DNA sequence: TGTGCCAGCAGTTTATTGCTGCAGGCCGGGACAGTGAACACTGAAGCTTTCTTT.

The chain carries TRBV5-1 and TRBJ2-7, with a possible D match to TRBD2 (5 bases). This CDR3 is built from 14 residues. Between the trimmed V and J ends, which lost 0 bases and 2 bases, there was a span of 9 bases. Germline V lookup: CDR1 SGHRS, CDR2 YFSETQ. DNA of the CDR3: TGCGCCAGCAGCTTGGTGGCTAGCCCCTACGAGCAGTACTTC. Encoded protein: CASSLVASPYEQYF.

This clonotype was seen only a few times. The chain couples TRBV12-3 or TRBV12-4 to TRBJ2-7, with D unresolved. CDR3 length equals 14 residues. The V gene lost 7 bases and the J gene lost 3 bases, with 16 bases spanning the gap. The CDR3 DNA sequence: TGTGCCAGCACCCCCAACAGTCACCTCTACGAGCAGTACTTC. The encoded protein is CASTPNSHLYEQYF.

This clonotype was found a few times. The V call is TRBV19, the J call TRBJ2-3, with 8 bases that match TRBD1. The CDR3 loop spans 16 amino acids. CDR1 and CDR2 (germline): LNHDA, SQIVND (reference sequence). Trimming at V came to 5 bases and at J to 0 bases, leaving 7 bases not matched to a gene. As DNA, the CDR3 is TGTGCCAGTAGTCCTAGGACAGGGACTAGCACAGATACGCAGTATTTT. Protein product: CASSPRTGTSTDTQYF.

The sample holds a few counts of this clonotype. This sequence joins TRBV20-1 and TRBJ1-5; a possible D gene is TRBD1 (6 bases). Germline CDR1 is DFQATT and CDR2 is SNEGSKA (reference sequence). The CDR3 consists of 16 residues. The V and J ends lost 0 bases and 4 bases respectively, with 16 bases between them. Here the CDR3 reads CSARDYADRYNQPQHF. CDR3 in DNA: TGCAGTGCTAGAGATTACGCGGACAGATATAATCAGCCCCAGCATTTT.

The chain employs TRBV6-6 and TRBJ1-1; a weak D match, TRBD1 (5 bases). Trimming left V 2 bases short and J 1 base short, with 5 bases between. CDR3 size: 13 residues. Looked up from germline, CDR1 is MNHNY and CDR2 is SVGAGI (reference sequence). The CDR3 reads CASSYGTNTEAFF. DNA for the CDR3: TGTGCCAGCAGTTACGGGACGAACACTGAAGCTTTCTTT.